Presented here are 20 T cell receptor beta chains from one specimen sequenced in a study of read filtering for tumor transcriptome and immune sequencing. This library used around 0.4 ug RNA and molecular barcoded adaptors spanning alpha/delta and beta/gamma chains. TCRdb redid the calling of the reads with MiXCR, one entry per CDR3 protein. Among 35,000 to 55,000 distinct CDR3 sequences listed, roughly 12% were seen once. The sequenced material came from a population of CD138-negative cells sorted from bone marrow. The source of these receptors is a donor at least 40 years old with multiple myeloma.

This clonotype was counted between two and nine times. Likely a read error: the CDR3 ends without its conserved phenylalanine or tryptophan. V gene TRBV20-1 combines with J gene TRBJ1-5; tentatively, D is TRBD1 (6 bases). Trimming cost V 3 bases and J 4 bases, with 19 bases left between them. Germline values: CDR1 DFQATT, CDR2 SNEGSKA (reference sequence). The CDR3 has 16 amino acids. Written as DNA, the CDR3 is TGCAGTGCTAGCCCCTTAGGGGGAATGGATAATCAGCCCCAGCATCTT. Its translation: CSASPLGGMDNQPQHL.

V usage is TRBV18 and J usage is TRBJ1-5; TRBD1 is a possible D gene (6 bases). Germline V gene sequence: CDR1 KGHSH, CDR2 LQKENI. This CDR3 comprises 15 residues. The germline V and J ends were trimmed by 2 bases and 0 bases, with 8 bases remaining between them. CDR3 nucleotides: TGTGCCAGCTCACCAACGACAGGTAGCAATCAGCCCCAGCATTTT. It yields the protein CASSPTTGSNQPQHF. Combining the CDR3 with reference TRBV18 and TRBJ1-5 gives the whole variable domain NAGVMQNPRHLVRRRGQEARLRCSPMKGHSHVYWYRQLPEEGLKFMVYLQKENIIDESGMPKERFSAEFPKEGPSILRIQQVVRGDSAAYFCASSPTTGSNQPQHFGDGTRLSIL.

This clonotype was recorded many times. The CDR3 spells CSGKLNTEAFF. The CDR3 DNA is TGCAGCGGAAAATTGAACACTGAAGCTTTCTTT. The chain employs TRBV29-1 and TRBJ1-1; D uncertain. The germline V gene encodes CDR1 SQVTM and CDR2 ANQGSEA. The CDR3 loop spans 11 amino acids. V lost 7 bases and J 0 bases, leaving 6 bases between the germline ends. The complete variable domain, with remaining parts taken from reference TRBV29-1 and TRBJ1-1, reads SAVISQKPSRDICQRGTSLTIQCQVDSQVTMMFWYRQQPGQSLTLIATANQGSEATYESGFVIDKFPISRPNLTFSTLTVSNMSPEDSSIYLCSGKLNTEAFFGQGTRLTVV.

This clonotype was detected ten times or more. The chain has TRBV4-3 and TRBJ2-3; D is unresolved. This CDR3 is built from 16 residues. The ends were cut back, 4 bases at V and 6 bases at J, with 20 bases in the middle. The V gene's germline CDR1 is LGHNA and CDR2 YSLEER. The CDR3 DNA follows: TGCGCCAGCAGCCCGTCTACTAACCAAACGCCGGATACGCAGTATTTT. Protein sequence: CASSPSTNQTPDTQYF.

On this clonotype: A much larger clone lies one base from this, so it may be a read error. The CDR3 carries no conserved terminal phenylalanine or tryptophan, so it likely arises from a read error. J is TRBJ2-4 and V is TRBV19, with D possibly matching TRBD2 (6 bases). The V gene's germline CDR1 is LNHDA and CDR2 SQIVND (reference sequence). CDR3 length: 14 residues. Between the trimmed V and J ends, which lost 6 bases and 3 bases, there was a span of 12 bases. This chain's CDR3 is CASSLPGVKNIQYL. The CDR3 DNA reads as TGTGCCAGTAGCCTACCGGGGGTCAAAAACATTCAGTACCTC.

This clonotype was observed a handful of times. A far larger clone is one nucleotide away, so this likely arose from a read error. The conserved final phenylalanine or tryptophan is absent from the CDR3, which likely points to a read error. J is TRBJ2-5 and V is TRBV7-9; D not certain. The CDR3 is made up of 11 amino acids. The V gene lost 3 bases and the J gene lost 1 base, with 0 bases spanning the gap. Germline V lookup: CDR1 SEHNR, CDR2 FQNEAQ (reference sequence). The CDR3 nucleotides read TGTGCCAGCAGCTTCCAAGAGACCCAGTACTCC. Encoded protein: CASSFQETQYS.

In this sample, this clonotype turned up a few times. A much more abundant neighbour one base away suggests this may be a read error. This chain connects TRBV6-5 to TRBJ1-5; 9 bases are shared with TRBD1. Germline lookup yields CDR1 MNHEY and CDR2 SVGAGI. This CDR3 is 15 amino acids long. With 6 bases clipped from V and 6 bases from J, the junction kept 9 bases outside the gene matches. CDR3 loop: CASSGGGDRAQPQHF. The CDR3 nucleotides read TGTGCCAGCAGCGGGGGCGGGGACAGGGCTCAGCCCCAGCATTTT.

The sample holds a few counts of this clonotype. The chain combines TRBV4-1 with TRBJ2-1; perhaps TRBD1 as D (6 bases). V was shortened by 4 bases and J by 6 bases, with 22 bases between the two germline ends. Germline values: CDR1 MGHRA, CDR2 YSYEKL. There are 17 residues in the CDR3. The CDR3 DNA is TGCGCCAGCAGCCTGGGGTTTGCTCTCCGAGGGGGCAATGAGCAGTTCTTC. Encoded protein: CASSLGFALRGGNEQFF.

The chain is built from TRBV5-5 and TRBJ2-5; the D is unclear. V was clipped by 4 bases and J by 3 bases, with 16 bases between them. Germline V CDR1 and CDR2: SGHKS, YYEKEE (reference sequence). This CDR3 has 15 amino acids. CDR3 sequence (DNA): TGTGCCAGCAGCGTTTCCGGCAACAGAAAAGAGACCCAGTACTTC. This translates into CASSVSGNRKETQYF.

This clonotype was detected many times. V and J are TRBV5-5 and TRBJ1-6; D is possibly TRBD1 (6 bases). Germline V lookup: CDR1 SGHKS, CDR2 YYEKEE (reference sequence). This CDR3 has 15 residues. V was cut by 4 bases and J by 7 bases, with 15 bases left in between. CDR3 DNA: TGTGCCAGCAGCGTAGCTGGACAGCCAAATTCACCCCTCCACTTT. This translates into CASSVAGQPNSPLHF.

This clonotype has only a few counts. A much larger clone sits a single nucleotide away, making a read error possible. This chain links TRBV7-9 with TRBJ1-4; 7 bases match TRBD1. The CDR3 length is 17 residues. Germline assignment: CDR1 SEHNR and CDR2 FQNEAQ (reference sequence). V lost 5 bases, J lost 5 bases, and 14 bases stayed unmatched. CDR3 in amino acids: CASSQWTGHMLNEKLFF. The CDR3 DNA reads TGTGCCAGCAGCCAGTGGACAGGCCATATGCTGAATGAAAAACTGTTTTTT.

With respect to this clonotype: An end of the junction differs from the germline gene, which may be a read error. This rearrangement joins TRBV20-1 to TRBJ2-1; 14 bases agree with TRBD2. Germline-derived CDR1 and CDR2 are DFQATT and SNEGSKA (reference sequence). The CDR3 is 20 residues long. The CDR3 nucleotides are TGCAGTGCTAGAATGACGTCAGGGACTAGCGGGAGAGGGACCTACGATGAGCAGTTCTTC. Protein sequence: CSARMTSGTSGRGTYDEQFF.

This clonotype was picked up many times. This chain uses TRBV5-1 with TRBJ1-1; 7 bases align to TRBD1. The CDR3 spans 14 residues. After removal of 5 bases from V and 3 bases from J, the junction contained 7 bases not matched to a gene. Germline-derived CDR1 and CDR2 are SGHRS and YFSETQ. The CDR3 is CASRPTTGHTEAFF. Written as DNA, the CDR3 is TGCGCCAGCAGGCCTACGACAGGGCACACTGAAGCTTTCTTT.

At least ten counts were recorded for this clonotype. The chain links TRBV7-2 to TRBJ1-5, with a possible D match to TRBD1 (6 bases). Between the trimmed V and J ends, which lost 2 bases and 5 bases, there was a span of 7 bases. This CDR3 has 13 amino acids. Germline V lookup: CDR1 SGHTA, CDR2 FQGNSA. The chain's CDR3 is CASSLKGDQPQHF. The CDR3 DNA sequence: TGTGCCAGCAGCTTAAAGGGGGATCAGCCCCAGCATTTT. The whole variable domain, remainder taken from reference TRBV7-2 and TRBJ1-5, is GAGVSQSPSNKVTEKGKDVELRCDPISGHTALYWYRQSLGQGLEFLIYFQGNSAPDKSGLPSDRFSAERTGGSVSTLTIQRTQQEDSAVYLCASSLKGDQPQHFGDGTRLSIL.

Details on this clonotype: With only one base between it and a far larger clone, this is likely a read error. This chain joins TRBV10-3 and TRBJ2-1, with a tentative D call TRBD2 (5 bases). V was trimmed by 5 bases and J by 4 bases, leaving 12 bases between them. CDR1 is ENHRY, CDR2 SYGVKD, per germline. CDR3 length: 14 residues. The CDR3 sequence: CAISSEDRYNEQFF. The CDR3 DNA reads TGTGCCATCAGTTCGGAGGATAGGTACAATGAGCAGTTCTTC.

This clonotype was observed many times. J is TRBJ2-1 and V is TRBV10-2, with a weak D call TRBD2 (5 bases). The germline V gene encodes CDR1 WSHSY and CDR2 SAAADI. The CDR3 contains 18 residues. The V gene lost 0 bases and the J gene lost 0 bases, with 15 bases spanning the gap. In nucleotides, the CDR3 is TGCGCCAGCAGTGAGTCCTTCGGACTCTTCAGCTCCTACAATGAGCAGTTCTTC. Translation: CASSESFGLFSSYNEQFF.

The sample holds a few counts of this clonotype. The rearrangement uses TRBV19 and TRBJ1-5; D unresolved. Trimming removed 7 bases at V and 5 bases at J, with 12 bases between. Germline assignment: CDR1 LNHDA and CDR2 SQIVND (reference sequence). The CDR3 extends over 13 amino acids. The CDR3 here is CASTPTGDQPQHF. The CDR3 DNA follows: TGTGCCAGTACCCCTACTGGCGATCAGCCCCAGCATTTT.

This clonotype was recorded many times. CDR3 DNA: TGTGCCAGCAGCCCTGTAGCCGGGGAGCTGTTTTTT. Its protein product is CASSPVAGELFF. The rearrangement links TRBV7-9 to TRBJ2-2; D uncertain. V lost 5 bases and J 6 bases, leaving 7 bases between the germline ends. CDR3 length equals 12 residues. Per the germline V gene, CDR1 is SEHNR and CDR2 is FQNEAQ (reference sequence).

In its sample, this clonotype was seen many times. The chain carries TRBV20-1 and TRBJ2-7; tentatively, D is TRBD2 (6 bases). The germline V and J ends were trimmed by 6 bases and 4 bases, with 19 bases remaining between them. Germline assignment: CDR1 DFQATT and CDR2 SNEGSKA (reference sequence). The CDR3 consists of 14 residues. CDR3 in amino acids: CSAPVSREKYEQYF. For the CDR3, the DNA is TGCAGTGCCCCTGTATCACGGGAGAAATACGAGCAGTACTTC.

This clonotype was detected many times. The chain joins TRBV14 to TRBJ1-2; 11 nucleotides match TRBD1. CDR1 and CDR2 from the germline V gene are SGHDN and FVKESK. Unmatched junction bases numbered 7, after V lost 4 bases and J lost 6 bases. The CDR3 is 15 residues long. CDR3 DNA sequence: TGTGCCAGCAGCCCTGGACAGGGGGCTTACGATGGCTACACCTTC. Protein product: CASSPGQGAYDGYTF.